This passage covers 21 T cell receptor beta chains from one sample sequenced in a study of blood T cell repertoires in COVID-19. Generated by immunoSEQ multiplex PCR, the TCRdb table keeps only in-frame clones and is missing some. This sample has fewer than 350,000 clones, with 80% to 95% found just once. Input material: peripheral blood. The origin of the receptors is a woman between 25 and 40 years old with COVID-19, enrolled during active disease.

As to this clone: Additional DNA sequences in this sample encode the identical CDR3. The chain couples TRBV28 to TRBJ2-7; D call uncertain. V was cut by 2 bases and J by 4 bases, with 3 bases left in between. Per germline, CDR1 MDHEN and CDR2 SYDVKM. This CDR3 comprises 11 residues. The CDR3 sequence is CASSLTYEQYF. The CDR3 DNA reads as TGTGCCAGCAGTTTAACTTACGAGCAGTACTTC.

This rearrangement joins TRBV5-5 to TRBJ2-7; 9 bases are shared with TRBD2. The germline CDR1 and CDR2 sequences are SGHKS and YYEKEE (reference sequence). The CDR3 has 14 amino acids. V dropped 0 bases and J dropped 3; count of bases not matched to a gene: 1. The CDR3 protein is CASSLASGIYEQYF. In DNA, the CDR3 is TGTGCCAGCAGCTTGGCTAGCGGGATCTACGAGCAGTACTTC.

This clone has a handful of counts. CDR3 in amino acids: CASSPSGIVPYEQYF. The CDR3 bases are TGCGCCAGCAGCCCTAGCGGGATTGTCCCCTACGAGCAGTACTTC. The gene calls are TRBV4-1 and TRBJ2-7; 9 bases are shared with TRBD2. Germline lookup yields CDR1 MGHRA and CDR2 YSYEKL. This CDR3 spans 15 amino acids. After removal of 4 bases from V and 2 bases from J, the junction contained 6 bases not matched to a gene.

This clone occurred a few times. The chain employs TRBV10-2 and TRBJ2-7, with D hard to call. V lost 4 bases and J lost 2, with 6 bases in between. CDR1 and CDR2 (germline): WSHSY, SAAADI. CDR3 length: 12 amino acids. CDR3 residues: CASSVQTYEQYF. Written as DNA, the CDR3 is TGCGCCAGCAGTGTACAGACCTACGAGCAGTACTTC.

The V call is TRBV6-6, the J call TRBJ1-4, with TRBD1 matching over 7 bases. CDR3 length: 15 amino acids. J gave up 8 bases and V 0 bases, and 6 bases lay outside the gene matches. CDR1 is MNHNY, CDR2 SVGAGI, per germline (reference sequence). CDR3 loop: CASSYSWQGEEKLFF. The CDR3 DNA reads TGTGCCAGCAGTTACTCGTGGCAGGGGGAAGAAAAACTGTTTTTT.

The chain uses TRBV27 and TRBJ1-5; 9 nucleotides agree with TRBD1. After removal of 5 bases from V and 4 bases from J, the junction contained 9 bases not matched to a gene. Germline loops: CDR1 MNHEY, CDR2 SMNVEV (reference sequence). This CDR3 is built from 16 residues. Written as DNA, the CDR3 is TGTGCCAGCAGTCCCGACAGGGGGGGCGGTAATCAGCCCCAGCATTTT. The encoded protein is CASSPDRGGGNQPQHF.

The chain couples TRBV20-1 to TRBJ1-1; D is uncertain. There are 11 residues in the CDR3. The ends were cut back, 8 bases at V and 1 base at J, with 8 bases in the middle. Germline values: CDR1 DFQATT, CDR2 SNEGSKA (reference sequence). Written as DNA, the CDR3 is TGCAGTCCACACCGGAACACTGAAGCTTTCTTT. This translates into CSPHRNTEAFF.

This rearrangement joins TRBV6-5 to TRBJ1-5; maybe TRBD1 (6 bases). With 8 bases removed from V and 7 bases from J, the gap between germline ends came to 18 bases. Looked up from germline, CDR1 is MNHEY and CDR2 is SVGAGI. The CDR3 covers 14 residues. In DNA, the CDR3 is TGTGCCAGCGCCCCGAGGGGCACAGGGCAGCCCCAGCATTTT. Its translation: CASAPRGTGQPQHF.

In DNA, the CDR3 is TGTGCCACCAGTTCGGGCGGGAGGATCCAGTTCTTC. Its protein product is CATSSGGRIQFF. The J gene is TRBJ2-1, the V gene TRBV15; TRBD2 matches at 8 bases. V lost 6 bases to trimming and J lost 13 bases; unmatched junction nucleotides: 8. Germline V gene lookup returns CDR1 LNHNV and CDR2 YYDKDF (reference sequence). This CDR3 comprises 12 residues. The variable domain in full, with the rest retrieved from reference TRBV15 and TRBJ2-1, is DAMVIQNPRYQVTQFGKPVTLSCSQTLNHNVMYWYQQKSSQAPKLLFHYYDKDFNNEADTPDNFQSRRPNTSFCFLDIRSPGLGDTAMYLCATSSGGRIQFFGPGTRLTVL.

This chain links TRBV9 with TRBJ2-2, with D unclear. The CDR3 totals 14 residues. The V end was cut by 4 bases, the J end by 2 bases, with 9 bases between. Germline CDR1 and CDR2: SGDLS and YYNGEE. The CDR3 nucleotides are TGTGCCAGCAGCCCCCGCAGTAACACCGGGGAGCTGTTTTTT. This codes for CASSPRSNTGELFF. Full variable domain (outside the CDR3, taken from reference TRBV9 and TRBJ2-2): DSGVTQTPKHLITATGQRVTLRCSPRSGDLSVYWYQQSLDQGLQFLIQYYNGEERAKGNILERFSAQQFPDLHSELNLSSLELGDSALYFCASSPRSNTGELFFGEGSRLTVL.

The chain uses TRBV6-4 and TRBJ1-6; D is possibly TRBD1 (6 bases). The V gene lost 0 bases and the J gene lost 5 bases, with 8 bases spanning the gap. This CDR3 region has 15 residues. Germline-derived CDR1 and CDR2 are MRHNA and SNTAGT. CDR3 region: CASSDSGGNNSPLHF. CDR3 sequence (DNA): TGTGCCAGCAGTGACTCAGGGGGAAATAATTCACCCCTCCACTTT.

This chain uses TRBV7-3 with TRBJ2-7; possible D gene TRBD2, 6 bases. The length of the CDR3 is 13 residues. Per germline, CDR1 SGHTA and CDR2 FQGTGA. V was shortened by 5 bases and J by 6 bases, with 14 bases between the two germline ends. The CDR3 DNA sequence: TGTGCCAGCAGCCCTGGGCGGGATCGCGAGCAGTACTTC. This sequence encodes CASSPGRDREQYF.

The rearrangement uses TRBV28 and TRBJ2-2; 11 nucleotides align to TRBD2. This CDR3 is 19 amino acids long. Germline loops: CDR1 MDHEN, CDR2 SYDVKM. J was trimmed by 3 bases and V by 8 bases; bases with no gene match: 17. CDR3 nucleotides: TGTGCCAGCCGTTCGTATCCCGGGACTAGCGGAGCCCACACCGGGGAGCTGTTTTTT. Its protein product is CASRSYPGTSGAHTGELFF.

The chain couples TRBV7-2 to TRBJ2-7; D perhaps matches TRBD2 (6 bases). The V end was cut by 2 bases, the J end by 5 bases, with 13 bases between. The germline CDR1 and CDR2 sequences are SGHTA and FQGNSA. The CDR3 is made up of 14 amino acids. CDR3 sequence: CASSLRAGGDEQYF. In nucleotides, the CDR3 is TGTGCCAGCAGCTTAAGAGCGGGCGGGGACGAGCAGTACTTC.

This clone was counted a single time. V gene TRBV6-5 combines with J gene TRBJ1-2, with 7 bases that match TRBD1. Germline V lookup: CDR1 MNHEY, CDR2 SVGAGI. There are 13 residues in the CDR3. V lost 6 bases and J lost 4; bases outside the gene matches: 5. The CDR3 DNA follows: TGTGCCAGCAGCCGGGGACAGAGCTATGGCTACACCTTC. This translates into CASSRGQSYGYTF.

The V call is TRBV2, the J call TRBJ1-2, with 7 bases lining up with TRBD1. The V and J ends lost 3 bases and 7 bases, in that order; junction bases with no gene match: 11. The CDR3 runs 15 residues. Germline lookup yields CDR1 SNHLY and CDR2 FYNNEI. CDR3 amino acids: CASSDQGSRGSGYTF. The DNA for the CDR3 is TGTGCCAGCAGTGACCAAGGGAGCAGGGGGAGTGGCTACACCTTC.

The chain uses TRBV7-9 and TRBJ1-1; possible D gene TRBD1, 6 bases. Per germline, CDR1 SEHNR and CDR2 FQNEAQ (reference sequence). CDR3 length: 14 residues. Trimming took off 2 bases at V and 1 base at J, with 8 bases between the two ends. As DNA, the CDR3 is TGTGCCAGCAGCTTACTGGGGGCGAACACTGAAGCTTTCTTT. Translated, it gives CASSLLGANTEAFF.

CDR3 sequence: CATSDSGAGYNEQFF. The CDR3 nucleotides are TGTGCCACCAGTGATTCAGGGGCAGGGTACAATGAGCAGTTCTTC. The J gene is TRBJ2-1, the V gene TRBV24-1; maybe TRBD1 (6 bases). This CDR3 spans 15 amino acids. V lost 2 bases to trimming and J lost 4 bases, with 11 bases between them. CDR1 and CDR2 from the germline V gene are KGHDR and SFDVKD.

The chain links TRBV6-4 to TRBJ2-3; D unclear. Germline V gene data show CDR1 as MRHNA and CDR2 as SNTAGT. This CDR3 region has 14 residues. Trimming left V 0 bases short and J 6 bases short, with 10 bases between. The CDR3 protein is CASSDSTSRDTQYF. The CDR3 DNA sequence: TGTGCCAGCAGTGACTCGACGAGCAGGGATACGCAGTATTTT.

The chain recombines TRBV2 with TRBJ2-7; 9 nucleotides agree with TRBD1. Germline CDR1 is SNHLY and CDR2 is FYNNEI. V shed 6 bases, J shed 6 bases, and the junction held 9 bases outside the gene matches. The CDR3 runs 14 residues. In DNA form, the CDR3 reads TGTGCCAGCAGGGCCGGGACAGGGAGCGGCGAGCAGTACTTC. Protein product: CASRAGTGSGEQYF.

The rearrangement joins TRBV7-8 to TRBJ2-7, with D possibly being TRBD1 (5 bases). V was pared by 5 bases and J by 1 base, with 15 bases between. The length of the CDR3 is 15 residues. Germline loops: CDR1 SGHVS, CDR2 FQNEAQ. This chain's CDR3 is CASSPNPPGSYEQYF. The CDR3 DNA reads TGTGCCAGCAGCCCAAACCCGCCAGGGTCCTACGAGCAGTACTTC. The entire variable domain, with the rest obtained from reference TRBV7-8 and TRBJ2-7, is as follows: GAGVSQSPRYKVAKRGQDVALRCDPISGHVSLFWYQQALGQGPEFLTYFQNEAQLDKSGLPSDRFFAERPEGSVSTLKIQRTQQEDSAVYLCASSPNPPGSYEQYFGPGTRLTVT.